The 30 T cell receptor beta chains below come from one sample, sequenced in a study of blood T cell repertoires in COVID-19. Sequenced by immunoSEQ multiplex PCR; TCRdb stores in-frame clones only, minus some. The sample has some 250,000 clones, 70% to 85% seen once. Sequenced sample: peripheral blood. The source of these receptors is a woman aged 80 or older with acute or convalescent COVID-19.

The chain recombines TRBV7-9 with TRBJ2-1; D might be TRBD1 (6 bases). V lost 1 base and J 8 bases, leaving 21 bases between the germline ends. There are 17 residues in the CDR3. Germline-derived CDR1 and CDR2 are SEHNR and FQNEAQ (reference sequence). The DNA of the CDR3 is TGTGCCAGCAGCTTAGGGTCACAGGGTCCCACGAGGGATGAGCAGTTCTTC. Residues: CASSLGSQGPTRDEQFF.

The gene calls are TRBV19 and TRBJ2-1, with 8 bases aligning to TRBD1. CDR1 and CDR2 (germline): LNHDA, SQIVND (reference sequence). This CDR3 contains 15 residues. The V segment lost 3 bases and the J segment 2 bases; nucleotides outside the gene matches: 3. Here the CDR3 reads CASSIDRGTYNEQFF. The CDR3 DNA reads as TGTGCCAGTAGTATCGACAGGGGAACCTACAATGAGCAGTTCTTC.

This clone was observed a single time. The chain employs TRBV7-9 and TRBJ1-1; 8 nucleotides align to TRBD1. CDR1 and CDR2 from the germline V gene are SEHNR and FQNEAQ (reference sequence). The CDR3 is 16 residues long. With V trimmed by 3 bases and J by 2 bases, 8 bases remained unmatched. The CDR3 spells CASSFRTGQDNTEAFF. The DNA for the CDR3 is TGTGCCAGCAGCTTTCGGACGGGACAGGACAACACTGAAGCTTTCTTT.

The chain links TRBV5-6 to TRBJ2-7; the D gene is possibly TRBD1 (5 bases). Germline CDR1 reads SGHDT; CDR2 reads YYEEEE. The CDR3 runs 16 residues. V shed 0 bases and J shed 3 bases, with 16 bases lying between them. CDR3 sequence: CASSLAGLSTGYEQYF. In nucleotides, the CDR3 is TGTGCCAGCAGCTTGGCGGGTCTTTCTACAGGCTACGAGCAGTACTTC. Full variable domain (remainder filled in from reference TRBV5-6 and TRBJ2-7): DAGVTQSPTHLIKTRGQQVTLRCSPKSGHDTVSWYQQALGQGPQFIFQYYEEEERQRGNFPDRFSGHQFPNYSSELNVNALLLGDSALYLCASSLAGLSTGYEQYFGPGTRLTVT.

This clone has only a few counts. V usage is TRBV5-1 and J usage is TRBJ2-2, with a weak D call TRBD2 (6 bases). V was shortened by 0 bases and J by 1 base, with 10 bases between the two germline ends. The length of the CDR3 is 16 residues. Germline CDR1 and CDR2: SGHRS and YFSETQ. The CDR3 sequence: CASSLGGLMNTGELFF. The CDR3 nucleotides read TGCGCCAGCAGCTTGGGGGGACTCATGAACACCGGGGAGCTGTTTTTT. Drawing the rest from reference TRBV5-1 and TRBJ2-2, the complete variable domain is KAGVTQTPRYLIKTRGQQVTLSCSPISGHRSVSWYQQTPGQGLQFLFEYFSETQRNKGNFPGRFSGRQFSNSRSEMNVSTLELGDSALYLCASSLGGLMNTGELFFGEGSRLTVL.

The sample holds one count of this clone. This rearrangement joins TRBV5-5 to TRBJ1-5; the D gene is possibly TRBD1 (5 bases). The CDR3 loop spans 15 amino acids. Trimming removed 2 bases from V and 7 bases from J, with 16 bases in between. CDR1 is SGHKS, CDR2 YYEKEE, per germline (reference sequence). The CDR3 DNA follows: TGTGCCAGCAGCTTCCACACAGGCTCCCAGCAGCCCCAGCATTTT. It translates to CASSFHTGSQQPQHF.

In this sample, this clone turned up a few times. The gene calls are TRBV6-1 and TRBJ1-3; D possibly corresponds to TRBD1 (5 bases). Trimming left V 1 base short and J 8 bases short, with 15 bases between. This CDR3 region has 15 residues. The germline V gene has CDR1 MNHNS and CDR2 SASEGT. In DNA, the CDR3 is TGTGCCAGCAGTGAAGGGCAGGTACAGGCAGACACCATATATTTT. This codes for CASSEGQVQADTIYF.

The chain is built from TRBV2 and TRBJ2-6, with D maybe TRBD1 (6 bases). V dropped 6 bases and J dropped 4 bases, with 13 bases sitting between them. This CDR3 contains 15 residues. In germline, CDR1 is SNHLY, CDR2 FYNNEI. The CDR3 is CASSEQGQGANVLTF. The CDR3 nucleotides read TGTGCCAGCAGCGAACAGGGTCAGGGGGCCAACGTCCTGACTTTC.

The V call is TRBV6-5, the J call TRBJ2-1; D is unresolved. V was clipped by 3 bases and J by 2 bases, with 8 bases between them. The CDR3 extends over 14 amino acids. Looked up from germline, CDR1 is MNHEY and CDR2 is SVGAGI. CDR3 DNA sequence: TGTGCCAGCAGTTATTCGGCGGCCTACAATGAGCAGTTCTTC. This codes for CASSYSAAYNEQFF.

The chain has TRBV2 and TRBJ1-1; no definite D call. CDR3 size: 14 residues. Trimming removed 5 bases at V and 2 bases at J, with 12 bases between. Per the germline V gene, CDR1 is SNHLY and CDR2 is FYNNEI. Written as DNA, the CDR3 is TGTGCCAGCAGTCTACAGAGGGCCAACACTGAAGCTTTCTTT. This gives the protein CASSLQRANTEAFF.

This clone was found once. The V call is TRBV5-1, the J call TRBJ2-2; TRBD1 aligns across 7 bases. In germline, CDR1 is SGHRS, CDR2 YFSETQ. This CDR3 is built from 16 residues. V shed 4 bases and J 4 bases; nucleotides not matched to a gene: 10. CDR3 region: CASSPAAGGSTGELFF. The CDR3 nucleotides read TGCGCCAGCAGCCCGGCGGCAGGGGGTAGCACCGGGGAGCTGTTTTTT.

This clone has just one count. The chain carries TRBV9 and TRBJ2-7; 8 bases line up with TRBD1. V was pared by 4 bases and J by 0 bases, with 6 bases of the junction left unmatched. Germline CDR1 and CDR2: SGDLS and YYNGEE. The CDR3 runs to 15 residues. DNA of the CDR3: TGTGCCAGCAGCCCACGGACAGGGAGCTCCTACGAGCAGTACTTC. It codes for CASSPRTGSSYEQYF.

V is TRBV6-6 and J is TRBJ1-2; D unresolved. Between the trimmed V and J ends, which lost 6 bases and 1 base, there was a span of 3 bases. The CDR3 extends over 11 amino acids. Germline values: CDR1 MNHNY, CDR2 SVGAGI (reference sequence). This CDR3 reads CASSRNYGYTF. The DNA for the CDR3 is TGTGCCAGCAGCCGTAACTATGGCTACACCTTC.

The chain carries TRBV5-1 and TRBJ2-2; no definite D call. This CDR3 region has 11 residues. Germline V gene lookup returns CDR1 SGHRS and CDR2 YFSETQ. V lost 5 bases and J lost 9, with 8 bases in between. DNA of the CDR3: TGCGCCAGCAGAAGTGGCAGGGAGCTGTTTTTT. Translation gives CASRSGRELFF.

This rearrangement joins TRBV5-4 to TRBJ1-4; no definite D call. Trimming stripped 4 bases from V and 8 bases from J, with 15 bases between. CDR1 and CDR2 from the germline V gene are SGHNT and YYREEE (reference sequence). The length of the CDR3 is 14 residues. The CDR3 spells CASSRDSVDEKLFF. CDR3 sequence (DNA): TGTGCCAGCAGCCGTGACTCAGTCGACGAAAAACTGTTTTTT.

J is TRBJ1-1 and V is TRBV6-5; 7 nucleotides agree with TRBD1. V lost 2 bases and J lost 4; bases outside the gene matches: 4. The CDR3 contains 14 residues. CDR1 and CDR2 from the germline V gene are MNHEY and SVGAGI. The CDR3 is CASSYGDSSTEAFF. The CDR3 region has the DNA TGTGCCAGCAGTTACGGGGACAGTTCCACTGAAGCTTTCTTT.

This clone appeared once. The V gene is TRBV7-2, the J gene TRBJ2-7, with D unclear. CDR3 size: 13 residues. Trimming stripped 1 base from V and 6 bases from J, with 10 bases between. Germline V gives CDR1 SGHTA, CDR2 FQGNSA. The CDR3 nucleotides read TGTGCCAGCAGCTTAGAGTGGAGAAGCGAGCAGTACTTC. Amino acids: CASSLEWRSEQYF.

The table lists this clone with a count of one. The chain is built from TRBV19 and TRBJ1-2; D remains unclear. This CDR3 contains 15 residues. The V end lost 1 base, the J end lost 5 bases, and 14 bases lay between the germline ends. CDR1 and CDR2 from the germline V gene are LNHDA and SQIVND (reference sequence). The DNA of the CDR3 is TGTGCCAGTAGTATAGGTCTGGGCGTCCGGTATGGCTACACCTTC. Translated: CASSIGLGVRYGYTF.

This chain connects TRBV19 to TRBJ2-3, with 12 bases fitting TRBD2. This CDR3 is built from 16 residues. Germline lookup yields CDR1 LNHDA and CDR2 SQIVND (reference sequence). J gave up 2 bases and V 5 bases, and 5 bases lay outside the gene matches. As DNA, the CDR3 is TGTGCCAGTAGTCTGACTAGCGGGGGTTACACAGATACGCAGTATTTT. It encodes CASSLTSGGYTDTQYF.

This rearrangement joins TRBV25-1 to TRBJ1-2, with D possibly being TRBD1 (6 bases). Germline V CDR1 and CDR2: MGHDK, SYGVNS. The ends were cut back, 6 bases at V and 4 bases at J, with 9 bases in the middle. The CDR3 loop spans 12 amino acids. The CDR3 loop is CASRTGTYGYTF. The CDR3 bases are TGTGCCAGCAGGACAGGTACCTATGGCTACACCTTC.

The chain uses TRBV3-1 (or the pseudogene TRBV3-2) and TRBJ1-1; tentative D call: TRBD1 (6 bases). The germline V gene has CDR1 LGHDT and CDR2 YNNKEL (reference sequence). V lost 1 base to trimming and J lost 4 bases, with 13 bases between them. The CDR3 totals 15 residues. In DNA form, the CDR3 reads TGTGCCAGCAGCCAAGCCCAGGGGTTCGGCACTGAAGCTTTCTTT. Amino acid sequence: CASSQAQGFGTEAFF.

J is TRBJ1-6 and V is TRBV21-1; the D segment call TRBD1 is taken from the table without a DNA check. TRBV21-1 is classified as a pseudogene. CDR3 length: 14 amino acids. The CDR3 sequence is CASSKGGQNSPLHF. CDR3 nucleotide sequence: TGTGCCAGCAGCAAAGGGGGACAGAATTCACCCCTCCACTTT.

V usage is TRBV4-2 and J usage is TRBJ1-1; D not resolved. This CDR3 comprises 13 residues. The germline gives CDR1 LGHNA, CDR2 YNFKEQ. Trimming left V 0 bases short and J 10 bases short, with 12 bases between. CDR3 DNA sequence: TGTGCCAGCAGCCAAGATATAGAGGGAGGAGCTTTCTTT. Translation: CASSQDIEGGAFF.

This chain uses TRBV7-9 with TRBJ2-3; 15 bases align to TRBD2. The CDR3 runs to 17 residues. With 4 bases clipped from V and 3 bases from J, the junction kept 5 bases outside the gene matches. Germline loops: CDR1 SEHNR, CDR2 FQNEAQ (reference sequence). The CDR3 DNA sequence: TGTGCCAGCAGCTCCGGACTAGCGGGGGGGAATACAGATACGCAGTATTTT. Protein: CASSSGLAGGNTDTQYF.

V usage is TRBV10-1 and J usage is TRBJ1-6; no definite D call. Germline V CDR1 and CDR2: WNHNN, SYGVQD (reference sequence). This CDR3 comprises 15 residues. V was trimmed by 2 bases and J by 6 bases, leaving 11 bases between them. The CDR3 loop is CASSETGNSNSPLHF. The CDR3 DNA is TGCGCCAGCAGTGAGACGGGGAATTCTAATTCACCCCTCCACTTT.

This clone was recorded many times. The CDR3 DNA sequence: TGTGCCAGCAGTGAGTTGGACAACCGCTACGAGCAGTACTTC. Amino acid sequence: CASSELDNRYEQYF. The chain recombines TRBV25-1 with TRBJ2-7, with a weak D call TRBD1 (5 bases). V lost 3 bases to trimming and J lost 3 bases, with 12 bases between them. CDR1 is MGHDK and CDR2 is SYGVNS in the germline V gene. The length of the CDR3 is 14 residues.

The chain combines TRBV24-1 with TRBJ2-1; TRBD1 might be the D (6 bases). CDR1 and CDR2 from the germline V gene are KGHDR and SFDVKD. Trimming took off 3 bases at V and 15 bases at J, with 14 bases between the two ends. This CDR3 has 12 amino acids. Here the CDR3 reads CATSDRGQRLFF. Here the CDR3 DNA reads TGTGCCACCAGTGATAGAGGACAGCGCTTGTTCTTC.

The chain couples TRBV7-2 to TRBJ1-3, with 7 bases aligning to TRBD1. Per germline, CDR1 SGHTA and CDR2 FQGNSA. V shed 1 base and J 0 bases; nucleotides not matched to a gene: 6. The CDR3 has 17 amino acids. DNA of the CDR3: TGTGCCAGCAGCTTAGGGGGACAGAAACTCTCTGGAAACACCATATATTTT. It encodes CASSLGGQKLSGNTIYF.

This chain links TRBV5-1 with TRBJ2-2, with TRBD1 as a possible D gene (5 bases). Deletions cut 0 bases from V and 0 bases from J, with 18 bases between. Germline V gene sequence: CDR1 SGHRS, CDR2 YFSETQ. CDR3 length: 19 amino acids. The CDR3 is CASSLGSLLTDSNTGELFF. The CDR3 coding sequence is TGCGCCAGCAGCTTGGGTTCCCTCCTGACAGATTCGAACACCGGGGAGCTGTTTTTT.

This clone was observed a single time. In DNA form, the CDR3 reads TGTGCCAGCAGTTTCCAGGGGGCTCCTCACTATGGCTACACCTTC. Translated: CASSFQGAPHYGYTF. The J gene is TRBJ1-2, the V gene TRBV6-2 or TRBV6-3, with 8 bases matching TRBD1. CDR3 size: 15 residues. With V trimmed by 4 bases and J by 3 bases, 7 bases remained unmatched. Germline V gene sequence: CDR1 MNHEY, CDR2 SVGEGT.